The rows below give T cell receptor beta chains drawn from one sample of a study of T-cell memory formation after mild COVID-19. TCRdb passed the 5' RACE reads through MiXCR, listing each CDR3 protein once. The sample includes 300,000 or so distinct CDR3 sequences, 15% to 20% seen only once; the top ten take around 23%. Sequencing used PBMCs or a T cell subset sorted from them (not recorded which). The source is a man younger than 35 who had mild COVID-19 (a few samples of this study predate the infection). Cell type and time point are not known. The CDR3 runs from the conserved cysteine through the conserved F or W. Fields, in order: D gene, CDR3 length, V gene, J gene, clone size, CDR3 protein, CDR3 DNA. A D gene is named only where the DNA matches it firmly. Expanded clones get a size class; other rows say once, few or many, or leave the size out.

-	13	TRBV7-9	TRBJ2-1	many	CASRADSYNEQFF	TGTGCCAGCAGGGCGGACAGCTACAATGAGCAGTTCTTC
-	14	TRBV9	TRBJ2-7	-	CASSVDPASYEQYF	TGTGCCAGCAGCGTAGACCCAGCATCCTACGAGCAGTACTTC
TRBD1	16	TRBV7-2	TRBJ1-5	-	CASSSRRDRARQPQHF	TGTGCCAGCAGCTCCCGCCGGGACAGGGCGCGGCAGCCCCAGCATTTT
-	14	TRBV27	TRBJ2-7	few	CASSLGISLYEQYF	TGTGCCAGCAGTTTAGGTATCAGTCTCTACGAGCAGTACTTC
-	13	TRBV6-6	TRBJ2-3	few	CASSQQDSDTQYF	TGTGCCAGCAGCCAACAGGATTCAGATACGCAGTATTTT
-	12	TRBV30	TRBJ1-1	few	CAWSDVVTEAFF	TGTGCCTGGAGCGACGTTGTAACTGAAGCTTTCTTT
-	15	TRBV27	TRBJ1-5	-	CASSDRTVTNQPQHF	TGTGCCAGCAGTGACAGGACCGTTACCAATCAGCCCCAGCATTTT
TRBD1	15	TRBV20-1	TRBJ1-5	-	CSARLPGTGNQPQHF	TGCAGTGCTAGATTACCCGGGACAGGGAATCAGCCCCAGCATTTT
-	16	TRBV10-3	TRBJ2-6	many	CAIRPTESSGANVLTF	TGTGCCATCAGACCGACAGAAAGCTCTGGGGCCAACGTCCTGACTTTC
TRBD1	15	TRBV6-5	TRBJ2-7	few	CASRNRGRGSYEQYF	TGTGCCAGTCGAAACAGGGGGCGCGGATCCTACGAGCAGTACTTC
-	15	TRBV6-1	TRBJ1-2	many	CASSPGGRGRYGYTF	TGTGCCAGCAGTCCCGGGGGGCGGGGAAGGTATGGCTACACCTTC
TRBD1	16	TRBV5-1	TRBJ1-1	many	CASSPSLTGTVTEAFF	TGCGCCAGCAGCCCCTCCCTGACAGGGACGGTCACTGAAGCTTTCTTT
-	13	TRBV4-3	TRBJ2-5	-	CASSQQPKETQYF	TGCGCCAGCAGCCAGCAACCCAAAGAGACCCAGTACTTC
-	15	TRBV12-3/TRBV12-4	TRBJ2-5	few	CASSPFGTSRETQYF	TGTGCCAGCAGTCCCTTTGGGACCTCTAGGGAGACCCAGTACTTC
TRBD2	15	TRBV6-2/TRBV6-3	TRBJ2-3	many	CASTRLAGLRDTQYF	TGTGCCAGCACCCGACTAGCGGGGTTGAGGGATACGCAGTATTTT
TRBD2	15	TRBV3-1	TRBJ2-1	-	CASSQTGGFYNEQFF	TGTGCCAGCAGCCAAACGGGAGGGTTCTACAATGAGCAGTTCTTC
-	13	TRBV5-1	TRBJ1-5	few	CASSSDSNQPQHF	TGCGCCAGCAGTAGTGATAGCAATCAGCCCCAGCATTTT
TRBD1	14	TRBV4-1	TRBJ2-7	once	CASSHAAGGHEQYF	TGCGCCAGCAGCCATGCGGCAGGGGGCCACGAGCAGTACTTC
TRBD1	14	TRBV10-1	TRBJ2-1	few	CASSEGTGADEQFF	TGCGCCAGCAGTGAGGGGACAGGGGCCGATGAGCAGTTCTTC
-	15	TRBV3-1	TRBJ2-1	-	CASSQTTSSYNEQFF	TGTGCCAGCAGCCAGACGACTAGCTCCTACAATGAGCAGTTCTTC
-	14	TRBV12-3/TRBV12-4	TRBJ1-6	few	CASSLRGLGSPLHF	TGTGCCAGCAGTTTGAGGGGCCTGGGGTCACCCCTCCACTTT
-	13	TRBV7-2	TRBJ2-1	few	CASSSRTRGEQFF	TGTGCCAGCAGCTCAAGAACCCGGGGGGAGCAGTTCTTC
-	15	TRBV20-1	TRBJ2-1	few	CSARIRGSSYNEQFF	TGCAGTGCTAGAATCCGGGGGAGCTCCTACAATGAGCAGTTCTTC
TRBD2	15	TRBV20-1	TRBJ2-4	-	CSAPTGGLAKNIQYF	TGCAGTGCACCGACGGGGGGATTAGCCAAAAACATTCAGTACTTC
-	13	TRBV5-1	TRBJ2-4	-	CASTSPSSPIQYF	TGCGCCAGCACGTCTCCTAGTTCGCCCATTCAGTACTTC
-	14	TRBV6-5	TRBJ1-1	-	CASTLLGSNTEAFF	TGTGCCAGCACCCTGTTGGGGTCGAACACTGAAGCTTTCTTT
-	18	TRBV7-6	TRBJ1-1	-	CASSSPRIKTGSNTEAFF	TGTGCCAGCAGCTCCCCTAGGATCAAGACTGGGTCGAACACTGAAGCTTTCTTT
-	14	TRBV6-1	TRBJ2-1	-	CASRRATPGWEQFF	TGTGCCAGCAGGAGGGCAACCCCGGGTTGGGAGCAGTTCTTC
TRBD1	15	TRBV29-1	TRBJ2-5	few	CSVGTTGGFQETQYF	TGCAGCGTGGGGACGACAGGGGGTTTTCAAGAGACCCAGTACTTC
-	14	TRBV7-2	TRBJ2-1	few	CASSLLGPYNEQFF	TGTGCCAGCAGCTTACTGGGCCCCTACAATGAGCAGTTCTTC
TRBD1	13	TRBV29-1	TRBJ2-5	few	CSAIRDSQETQYF	TGCAGCGCAATCCGGGACAGCCAAGAGACCCAGTACTTC
TRBD1	15	TRBV11-2	TRBJ2-2	-	CASSATGSDTGELFF	TGTGCCAGCAGCGCGACAGGGTCGGACACCGGGGAGCTGTTTTTT
-	14	TRBV20-1	TRBJ2-1	many	CSARVGPPEGEQFF	TGCAGTGCTAGAGTCGGGCCGCCCGAAGGCGAGCAGTTCTTC
TRBD2	17	TRBV9	TRBJ2-2	-	CASSVGTSGGYAGELFF	TGTGCCAGCAGCGTAGGGACTAGCGGGGGGTATGCCGGGGAGCTGTTTTTT
-	12	TRBV6-5	TRBJ2-1	few	CASSYSEQEQFF	TGTGCCAGCAGTTACTCAGAGCAGGAGCAGTTCTTC
-	14	TRBV3-1	TRBJ1-5	-	CASSQGLPNQPQHF	TGTGCCAGCAGCCAAGGACTGCCCAATCAGCCCCAGCATTTT
-	15	TRBV4-1	TRBJ2-7	few	CASSQDGQVRHEQYF	TGCGCCAGCAGCCAAGATGGGCAGGTTCGCCACGAGCAGTACTTC
-	13	TRBV29-1	TRBJ1-1	-	CSVQGTRNTEAFF	TGCAGCGTTCAGGGAACAAGGAACACTGAAGCTTTCTTT
TRBD1	14	TRBV5-1	TRBJ1-1	few	CASTRGGYNTEAFF	TGCGCCAGCACCCGAGGGGGCTATAACACTGAAGCTTTCTTT
TRBD2	17	TRBV5-1	TRBJ2-7	few	CASSLATAGLGSYEQYF	TGCGCCAGCAGCTTGGCGACGGCGGGACTAGGCTCCTACGAGCAGTACTTC
TRBD1	17	TRBV2	TRBJ2-6	few	CASRAGQGSSGANVLTF	TGTGCCAGCAGGGCTGGACAGGGGTCGTCTGGGGCCAACGTCCTGACTTTC